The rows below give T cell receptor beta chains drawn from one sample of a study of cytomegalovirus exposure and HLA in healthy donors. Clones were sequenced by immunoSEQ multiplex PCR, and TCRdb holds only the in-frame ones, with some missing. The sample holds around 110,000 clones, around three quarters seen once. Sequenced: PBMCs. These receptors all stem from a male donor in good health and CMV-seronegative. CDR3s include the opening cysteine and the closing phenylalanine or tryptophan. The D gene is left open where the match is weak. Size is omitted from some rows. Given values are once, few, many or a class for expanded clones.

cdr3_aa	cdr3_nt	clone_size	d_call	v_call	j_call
CASSWDREHYEQYF	TGTGCCAGCAGTTGGGACAGGGAACACTACGAGCAGTACTTC	once	TRBD1	TRBV6-5	TRBJ2-7
CASSPYPKYTGELFF	TGTGCCAGCAGCCCCTACCCTAAATACACCGGGGAGCTGTTTTTT	.	.	TRBV9	TRBJ2-2
CASSVMDREGSYEQYF	TGTGCCAGCAGCGTAATGGACAGGGAAGGCTCCTACGAGCAGTACTTC	.	TRBD1	TRBV9	TRBJ2-7
CASCRPGSSYNEQFF	TGTGCCAGCTGCCGCCCGGGGAGCTCCTACAATGAGCAGTTCTTC	.	.	TRBV6-6	TRBJ2-1
CASSLPMGLAGVNEQFF	TGTGCCAGCAGCTTACCGATGGGACTAGCGGGAGTCAATGAGCAGTTCTTC	.	TRBD2	TRBV7-9	TRBJ2-1
CASRTSRNEQFF	TGTGCCAGCCGGACTAGCAGGAATGAGCAGTTCTTC	.	TRBD2	TRBV28	TRBJ2-1
CASSQEGLADLLLASGANVLTF	TGTGCCAGCAGCCAAGAAGGGCTAGCGGATCTCCTCCTGGCCTCTGGGGCCAACGTCCTGACTTTC	once	TRBD2	TRBV4-2	TRBJ2-6
CASSGWGQGSSYEQYF	TGTGCCAGCAGTGGATGGGGACAGGGAAGCTCCTACGAGCAGTACTTC	.	TRBD1	TRBV6-1	TRBJ2-7
CASREQGADEQYF	TGCGCCAGCAGGGAACAGGGGGCCGACGAGCAGTACTTC	few	TRBD1	TRBV5-1	TRBJ2-7
CSGVGGGEDTQYF	TGCAGCGGCGTGGGGGGAGGAGAGGATACGCAGTATTTT	.	.	TRBV29-1	TRBJ2-3
CASSPRNSPDTQYF	TGTGCCAGCAGTCCACGCAATAGCCCAGATACGCAGTATTTT	.	.	TRBV25-1	TRBJ2-3
CASSAIPAHGYTF	TGTGCCAGCAGTGCCATCCCAGCGCATGGCTACACCTTC	.	.	TRBV27	TRBJ1-2
CASTLTRNSGANVLTF	TGTGCCAGCACACTGACCAGGAACTCTGGGGCCAACGTCCTGACTTTC	.	.	TRBV9	TRBJ2-6
CASSEPSGVSYEQYF	TGCGCCAGCAGTGAGCCCAGCGGGGTGTCCTACGAGCAGTACTTC	.	TRBD2	TRBV10-2	TRBJ2-7
CASSLGSSGSSGNTIYF	TGCGCCAGCAGCTTGGGGTCTTCCGGGAGCTCTGGAAACACCATATATTTT	.	.	TRBV5-1	TRBJ1-3
CASSTNNRGLNTEAFF	TGTGCCAGTAGTACAAACAACAGGGGGCTGAACACTGAAGCTTTCTTT	.	TRBD1	TRBV19	TRBJ1-1
CAIRGTSGAPDTQYF	TGTGCCATCAGGGGGACTAGCGGGGCCCCAGATACGCAGTATTTT	few	TRBD2	TRBV10-3	TRBJ2-3
CASSYSNQGNNSPLHF	TGTGCCAGCAGTTACTCGAATCAGGGAAATAATTCACCCCTCCACTTT	few	.	TRBV6-5	TRBJ1-6
CASSIQAGGNNEQFF	TGTGCCAGTAGTATCCAAGCGGGAGGGAACAATGAGCAGTTCTTC	.	TRBD2	TRBV19	TRBJ2-1
CASSLSGRSSGRAEDTQYF	TGCGCCAGCAGCCTCTCAGGCCGGTCGAGCGGGAGGGCGGAAGATACGCAGTATTTT	.	TRBD2	TRBV5-1	TRBJ2-3
CASSDGPAGADTQYF	TGTGCCAGCAGTGACGGGCCAGCGGGGGCAGATACGCAGTATTTT	.	TRBD2	TRBV6-4	TRBJ2-3
CASSLRQGIHTIYF	TGTGCCAGCAGCTTAAGACAGGGAATACACACCATATATTTT	few	TRBD1	TRBV5-6	TRBJ1-3
CASSLRQAGTSSGLRYF	TGTGCCAGCAGTTTACGGCAGGCCGGGACTAGCTCTGGCCTCCGGTACTTC	.	TRBD2	TRBV28	TRBJ2-7
CASSPRELAGEYNEQFF	TGTGCCAGCAGCCCTCGAGAACTAGCGGGAGAATACAATGAGCAGTTCTTC	.	TRBD2	TRBV9	TRBJ2-1
CASSQEPGSSYEQYF	TGCGCCAGCAGCCAAGAACCAGGTAGCTCCTACGAGCAGTACTTC	.	.	TRBV4-1	TRBJ2-7
CASSRLVNEQFF	TGTGCCAGCAGCAGACTAGTCAATGAGCAGTTCTTC	.	.	TRBV7-9	TRBJ2-1
CASIRDRGAGEQFF	TGTGCCAGCATCCGGGACAGGGGGGCGGGGGAGCAGTTCTTC	.	TRBD1	TRBV27	TRBJ2-1
CSSSATGWYDDNEQFF	TGTTCCAGCAGCGCGACAGGGTGGTACGACGACAATGAGCAGTTCTTC	.	TRBD1	TRBV7-9	TRBJ2-1
CAWSTGQGAETQYF	TGTGCCTGGAGTACCGGACAGGGAGCGGAGACCCAGTACTTC	.	TRBD1	TRBV30	TRBJ2-5
CATSRDVSSEQFF	TGTGCCACCAGCAGAGATGTATCCAGTGAGCAGTTCTTC	.	.	TRBV15	TRBJ2-1
CASSPLGQPTSPYEQYF	TGTGCCAGCAGCCCACTGGGACAGCCTACTTCCCCCTACGAGCAGTACTTC	.	TRBD1	TRBV7-6	TRBJ2-7
CASRKDRGAKQNYGYTF	TGTGCCAGCAGGAAGGACAGGGGCGCGAAACAAAACTATGGCTACACCTTC	.	TRBD1	TRBV28	TRBJ1-2
CASSHPGADTQYF	TGTGCCAGCAGCCACCCAGGGGCAGATACGCAGTATTTT	.	.	TRBV11-2	TRBJ2-3
CASSSDRPYEQYF	TGTGCCAGCAGCTCCGACAGGCCCTACGAGCAGTACTTC	.	.	TRBV11-2	TRBJ2-7
CAIRQDPYEQYF	TGTGCCATCCGACAGGACCCCTACGAGCAGTACTTC	.	.	TRBV10-3	TRBJ2-7
CASSLWGTGRNTEAFF	TGTGCCAGCAGTTTATGGGGGACAGGGAGGAACACTGAAGCTTTCTTT	.	TRBD1	TRBV27	TRBJ1-1
CAWSHPQGSSNQPQHF	TGTGCCTGGAGCCATCCACAGGGTTCGAGCAATCAGCCCCAGCATTTT	.	.	TRBV30	TRBJ1-5
CASSAGGLQETQYF	TGTGCCAGCAGCGCAGGAGGTCTCCAAGAGACCCAGTACTTC	.	.	TRBV7-9	TRBJ2-5
CASSQDRGEEAEAFF	TGCGCCAGCAGCCAAGACAGGGGCGAGGAGGCTGAAGCTTTCTTT	.	.	TRBV4-1	TRBJ1-1
CASSLVAPDEQFF	TGCGCCAGCAGCTTGGTGGCACCCGATGAGCAGTTCTTC	.	.	TRBV5-1	TRBJ2-1
CASSLLRREAFF	TGTGCCAGCAGTTTACTACGGAGGGAAGCTTTCTTT	.	.	TRBV28	TRBJ1-1
CASSEAWTDSYEQYF	TGTGCCAGCAGTGAAGCATGGACAGACTCCTACGAGCAGTACTTC	few	.	TRBV6-1	TRBJ2-7
CASSEPPSNEQFF	TGCGCCAGCAGTGAGCCTCCTTCGAATGAGCAGTTCTTC	.	.	TRBV10-1	TRBJ2-1
CSVEGLADRSYNEQFF	TGCAGCGTTGAGGGACTAGCGGATCGATCCTACAATGAGCAGTTCTTC	.	TRBD2	TRBV29-1	TRBJ2-1
CASSPRWGQEITDTQYF	TGTGCCAGCAGCCCAAGGTGGGGACAGGAGATCACAGATACGCAGTATTTC	.	TRBD1	TRBV7-6	TRBJ2-3
CAIPPGQINYGYTF	TGTGCCATCCCCCCGGGACAGATAAACTATGGCTACACCTTC	.	.	TRBV21-1	TRBJ1-2
CASSSYAPSPGNGYGYTF	TGTGCCAGCAGCTCTTATGCTCCCTCTCCAGGGAATGGATATGGCTACACCTTC	.	.	TRBV5-6	TRBJ1-2
CASSHSGAAYEQYF	TGTGCCAGCAGCCATAGCGGGGCCGCCTACGAGCAGTACTTC	.	TRBD2	TRBV28	TRBJ2-7